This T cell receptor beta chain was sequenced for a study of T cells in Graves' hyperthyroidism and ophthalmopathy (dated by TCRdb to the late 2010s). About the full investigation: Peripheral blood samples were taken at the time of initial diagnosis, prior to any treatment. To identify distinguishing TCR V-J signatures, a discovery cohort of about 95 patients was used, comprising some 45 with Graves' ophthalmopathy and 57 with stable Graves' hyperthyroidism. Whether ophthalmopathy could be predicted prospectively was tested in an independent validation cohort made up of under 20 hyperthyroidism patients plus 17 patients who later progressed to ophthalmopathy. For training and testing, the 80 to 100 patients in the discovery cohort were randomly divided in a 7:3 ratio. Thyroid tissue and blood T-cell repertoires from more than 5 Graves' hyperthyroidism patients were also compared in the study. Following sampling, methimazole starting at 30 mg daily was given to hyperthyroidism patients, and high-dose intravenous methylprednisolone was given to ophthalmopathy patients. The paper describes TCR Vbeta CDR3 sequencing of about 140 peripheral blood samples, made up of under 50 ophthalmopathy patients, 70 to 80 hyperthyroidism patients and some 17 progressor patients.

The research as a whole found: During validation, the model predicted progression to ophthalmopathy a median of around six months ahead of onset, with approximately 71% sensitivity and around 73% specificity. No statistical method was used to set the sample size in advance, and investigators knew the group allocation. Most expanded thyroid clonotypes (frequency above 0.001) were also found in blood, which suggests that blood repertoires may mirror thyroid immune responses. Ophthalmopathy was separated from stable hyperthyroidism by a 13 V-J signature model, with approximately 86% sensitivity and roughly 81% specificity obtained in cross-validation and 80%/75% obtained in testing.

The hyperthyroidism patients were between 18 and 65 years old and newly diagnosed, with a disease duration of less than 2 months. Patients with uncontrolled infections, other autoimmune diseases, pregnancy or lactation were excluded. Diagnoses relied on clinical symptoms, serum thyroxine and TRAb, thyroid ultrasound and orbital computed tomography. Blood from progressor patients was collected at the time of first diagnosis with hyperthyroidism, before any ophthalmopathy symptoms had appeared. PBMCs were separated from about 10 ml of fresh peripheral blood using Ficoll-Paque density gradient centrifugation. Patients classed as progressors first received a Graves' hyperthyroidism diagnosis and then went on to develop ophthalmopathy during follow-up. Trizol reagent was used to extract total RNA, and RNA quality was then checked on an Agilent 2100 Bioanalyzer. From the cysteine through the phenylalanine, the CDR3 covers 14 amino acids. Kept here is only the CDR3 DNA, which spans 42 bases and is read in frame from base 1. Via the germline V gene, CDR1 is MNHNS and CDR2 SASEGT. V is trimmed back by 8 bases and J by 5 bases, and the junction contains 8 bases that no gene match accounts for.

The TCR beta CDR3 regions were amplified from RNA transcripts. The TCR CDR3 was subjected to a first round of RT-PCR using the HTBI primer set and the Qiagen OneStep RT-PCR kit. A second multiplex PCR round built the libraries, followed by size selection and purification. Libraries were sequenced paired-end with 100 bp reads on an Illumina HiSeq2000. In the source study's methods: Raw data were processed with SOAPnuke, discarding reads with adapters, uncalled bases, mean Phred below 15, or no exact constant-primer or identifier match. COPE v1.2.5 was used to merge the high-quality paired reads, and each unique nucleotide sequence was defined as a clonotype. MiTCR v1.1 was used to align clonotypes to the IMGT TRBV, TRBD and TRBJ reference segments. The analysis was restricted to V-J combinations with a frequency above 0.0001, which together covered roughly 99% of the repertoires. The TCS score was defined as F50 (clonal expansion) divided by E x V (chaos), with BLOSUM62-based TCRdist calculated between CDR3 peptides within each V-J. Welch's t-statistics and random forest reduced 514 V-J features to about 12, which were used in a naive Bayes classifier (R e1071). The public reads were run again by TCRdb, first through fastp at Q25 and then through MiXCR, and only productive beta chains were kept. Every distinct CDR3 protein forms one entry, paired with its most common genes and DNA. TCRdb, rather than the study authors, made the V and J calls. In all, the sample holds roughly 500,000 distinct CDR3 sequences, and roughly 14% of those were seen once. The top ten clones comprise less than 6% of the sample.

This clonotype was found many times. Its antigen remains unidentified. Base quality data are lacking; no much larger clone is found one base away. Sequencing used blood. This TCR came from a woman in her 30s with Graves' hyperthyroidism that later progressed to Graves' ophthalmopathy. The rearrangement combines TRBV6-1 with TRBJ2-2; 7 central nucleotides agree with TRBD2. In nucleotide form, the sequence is TGTGCCAGCGGGAGGGGCGGAGGGACCGGGGAGCTGTTTTTT. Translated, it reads CASGRGGGTGELFF.